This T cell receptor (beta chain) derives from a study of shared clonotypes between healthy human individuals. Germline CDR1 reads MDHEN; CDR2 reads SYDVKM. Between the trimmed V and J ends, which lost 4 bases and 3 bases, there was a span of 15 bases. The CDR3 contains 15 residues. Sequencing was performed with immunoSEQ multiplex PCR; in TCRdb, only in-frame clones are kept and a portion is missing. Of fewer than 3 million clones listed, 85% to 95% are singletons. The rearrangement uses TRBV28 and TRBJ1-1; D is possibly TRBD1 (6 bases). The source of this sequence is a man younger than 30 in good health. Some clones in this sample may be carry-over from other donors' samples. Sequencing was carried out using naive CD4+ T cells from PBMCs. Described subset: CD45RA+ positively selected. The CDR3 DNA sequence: TGTGCCAGCAGTTACGGGGGGCTTGGGTACACTGAAGCTTTCTTT. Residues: CASSYGGLGYTEAFF.